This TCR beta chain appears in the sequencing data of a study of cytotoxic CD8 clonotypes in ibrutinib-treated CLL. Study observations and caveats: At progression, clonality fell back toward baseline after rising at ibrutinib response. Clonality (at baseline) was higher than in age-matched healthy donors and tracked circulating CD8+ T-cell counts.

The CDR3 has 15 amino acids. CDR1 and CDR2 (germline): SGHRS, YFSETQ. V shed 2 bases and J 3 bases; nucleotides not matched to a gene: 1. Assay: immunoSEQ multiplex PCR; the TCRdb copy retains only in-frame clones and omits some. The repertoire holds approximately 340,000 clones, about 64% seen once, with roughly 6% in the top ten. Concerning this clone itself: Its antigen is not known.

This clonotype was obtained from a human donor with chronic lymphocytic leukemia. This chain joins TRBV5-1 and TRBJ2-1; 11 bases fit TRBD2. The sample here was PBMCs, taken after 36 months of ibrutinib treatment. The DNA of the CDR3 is TGCGCCAGCAGCTTAACTAGCGGGAGCTACAATGAGCAGTTCTTC. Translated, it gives CASSLTSGSYNEQFF.